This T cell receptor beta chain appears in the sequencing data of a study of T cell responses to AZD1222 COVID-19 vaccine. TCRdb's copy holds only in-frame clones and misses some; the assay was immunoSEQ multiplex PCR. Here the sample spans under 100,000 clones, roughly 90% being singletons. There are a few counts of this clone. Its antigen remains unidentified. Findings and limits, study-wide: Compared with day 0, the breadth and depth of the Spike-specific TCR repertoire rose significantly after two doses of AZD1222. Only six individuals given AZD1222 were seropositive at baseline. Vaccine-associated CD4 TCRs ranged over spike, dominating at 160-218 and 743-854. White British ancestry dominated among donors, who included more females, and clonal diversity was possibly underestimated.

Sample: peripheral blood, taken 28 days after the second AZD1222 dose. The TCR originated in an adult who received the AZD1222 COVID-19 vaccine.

This chain's CDR3 is CASSHSRVAEAFF. For the CDR3, the DNA is TGTGCCAGCAGCCACTCCAGGGTGGCTGAAGCTTTCTTT. The chain links TRBV6-5 to TRBJ1-1, with D possibly matching TRBD1 (5 bases). The CDR3 has 13 residues. Germline V gene lookup returns CDR1 MNHEY and CDR2 SVGAGI. The V gene lost 6 bases and the J gene lost 6 bases, with 14 bases spanning the gap.